One and the same sample provided the 27 T cell receptor beta chains below, sequenced in a study of shared clonotypes between healthy human individuals. The assay was immunoSEQ multiplex PCR, and TCRdb's table has in-frame clones only and misses some. The repertoire holds 2.3 million or so clones, with more than 85% as singletons. Sequencing was performed on naive CD4+ T cells from PBMCs. Subset given: CD45RA+ positively selected. The receptors originated from a man aged 18 to 29 in good health. Some clones in this sample may be carry-over from other donors' samples.

The chain has TRBV5-4 and TRBJ2-2, with 12 positions matching TRBD2. Germline trimming cut 0 bases from V and 6 bases from J; bases unmatched to any gene: 0. This CDR3 comprises 15 residues. Germline-derived CDR1 and CDR2 are SGHNT and YYREEE (reference sequence). In DNA form, the CDR3 reads TGTGCCAGCAGCTTGGGGACTAGCGGGGCCGGGGAGCTGTTTTTT. Its protein is CASSLGTSGAGELFF.

V usage is TRBV21-1 and J usage is TRBJ2-3; TRBD1 reflects the table's D call only, with no check against the DNA. TRBV21-1 represents a pseudogene. This CDR3 spans 16 amino acids. The CDR3 sequence: CASSKNTGKGADTQYF. The CDR3 DNA sequence: TGTGCCAGCAGCAAAAACACGGGGAAGGGGGCAGATACGCAGTATTTT.

The chain recombines TRBV6-1 with TRBJ1-2; unclear D gene. The CDR3 extends over 14 amino acids. Germline CDR1 and CDR2: MNHNS and SASEGT. The ends were cut back, 1 base at V and 4 bases at J, with 10 bases in the middle. The chain's CDR3 is CASSEEYKGYGYTF. CDR3 nucleotide sequence: TGTGCCAGCAGTGAAGAATACAAGGGCTATGGCTACACCTTC.

The chain employs TRBV29-1 and TRBJ2-5; D may match TRBD1 or TRBD2 (5 bases each). The J call is uncertain, as TRBJ2-7 better fits the DNA end. In germline, CDR1 is SQVTM, CDR2 ANQGSEA. The length of the CDR3 is 15 residues. The CDR3 nucleotides are TGCAGCGTTGGAGGGAGAGTGGGGGTAGGCTACGAGCAGTACTTC. Protein product: CSVGGRVGVGYEQYF.

CDR3 bases: TGTGCCAGCAGTGGGACAGGTGGAAACACCATATATTTT. As protein: CASSGTGGNTIYF. This sequence joins TRBV6-6 and TRBJ1-3; 8 nucleotides agree with TRBD1. V was clipped by 5 bases and J by 3 bases; unmatched bases: 0. Germline V CDR1 and CDR2: MNHNY, SVGAGI (reference sequence). This CDR3 contains 13 residues.

With respect to this clone: Different DNA sequences within this sample yield the same CDR3. The genes are TRBV5-1 and TRBJ2-1, with 12 bases lining up with TRBD2. V shed 3 bases and J 9 bases; nucleotides not matched to a gene: 7. The CDR3 totals 15 residues. Germline CDR1 SGHRS, CDR2 YFSETQ. CDR3 in amino acids: CASSYLAGGPGEQFF. CDR3 in DNA: TGCGCCAGCAGCTACCTAGCGGGAGGGCCGGGTGAGCAGTTCTTC.

The V gene is TRBV19, the J gene TRBJ2-7; perhaps TRBD2 as D (7 bases). The ends were cut back, 6 bases at V and 2 bases at J, with 20 bases in the middle. This CDR3 has 16 amino acids. The germline CDR1 and CDR2 sequences are LNHDA and SQIVND (reference sequence). CDR3 sequence (DNA): TGTGCCAGTAGCGGGGGGCGGACCCTTGGGACCTACGAGCAGTACTTC. The encoded protein is CASSGGRTLGTYEQYF.

This clone was counted a few times. The chain employs TRBV5-1 and TRBJ1-1; D unresolved. The CDR3 sequence is 14 residues long. V lost 5 bases and J 4 bases, leaving 15 bases between the germline ends. Germline CDR1 is SGHRS and CDR2 is YFSETQ. The CDR3 reads CASRGLVGGTEAFF. The CDR3 nucleotides read TGCGCCAGCAGAGGATTGGTGGGTGGCACTGAAGCTTTCTTT.

The CDR3 sequence: CASSETGRQTGELFF. The CDR3 DNA reads TGTGCCAGCAGTGAAACTGGACGGCAAACCGGGGAGCTGTTTTTT. The rearrangement links TRBV25-1 to TRBJ2-2; the D is unclear. Trimming took off 2 bases at V and 5 bases at J, with 12 bases between the two ends. CDR3 length equals 15 residues. The germline V gene encodes CDR1 MGHDK and CDR2 SYGVNS.

The genes are TRBV29-1 and TRBJ1-2; D perhaps matches TRBD1 (6 bases). V was trimmed by 2 bases and J by 9 bases, leaving 16 bases between them. CDR3 length equals 13 residues. Germline V lookup: CDR1 SQVTM, CDR2 ANQGSEA. CDR3 sequence: CSVEKGQGRSYTF. CDR3 coding DNA: TGCAGCGTTGAAAAAGGGCAGGGGAGGAGCTACACCTTC.

Details on this clone: Other DNA sequences within the sample encode an identical CDR3. CDR3 nucleotides: TGTGCCATCAGTCAGGGTTCAGGCAATCAGCCCCAGCATTTT. Protein product: CAISQGSGNQPQHF. The V call is TRBV10-3, the J call TRBJ1-5, with D perhaps TRBD1 (5 bases). The germline gives CDR1 ENHRY, CDR2 SYGVKD. This CDR3 spans 14 amino acids. V was clipped by 5 bases and J by 2 bases, with 10 bases between them.

This clone appeared once. The CDR3 nucleotides read TGTGCCAGCAACGGGCCGGGAACTAACACCGGGGAGCTGTTTTTT. This codes for CASNGPGTNTGELFF. The chain links TRBV9 to TRBJ2-2; TRBD2 is a possible D gene (5 bases). CDR3 length equals 15 residues. The germline CDR1 and CDR2 sequences are SGDLS and YYNGEE. V was shortened by 6 bases and J by 2 bases, with 14 bases between the two germline ends.

With respect to this clone: Distinct nucleotide sequences in the sample also encode this CDR3. J is TRBJ2-7 and V is TRBV11-3, with D possibly being TRBD1 or TRBD2 (7 bases each). V was trimmed by 3 bases and J by 9 bases, leaving 21 bases between them. The CDR3 is 15 amino acids. Germline CDR1 is SGHNT and CDR2 is YENEEA. The CDR3 coding sequence is TGTGCCAGCAGCTTCTCCGGGGACAGCGGGGCGTCGCAGTACTTC. Amino acids: CASSFSGDSGASQYF.

This clone came up once. For the CDR3, the DNA is TGTGCCAGCAGCGGATCTAGCGGATTCTACAATGAGCAGTTCTTC. Its translation is CASSGSSGFYNEQFF. The rearrangement joins TRBV11-2 to TRBJ2-1; 7 nucleotides match TRBD2. The CDR3 spans 15 residues. The V and J ends lost 5 bases and 3 bases, in that order; junction bases with no gene match: 7. CDR1 SGHAT and CDR2 FQNNGV come from the germline V gene.

This clone was found once. The chain is built from TRBV28 and TRBJ2-2, with 10 nucleotides matching TRBD1. The germline gives CDR1 MDHEN, CDR2 SYDVKM. The CDR3 length is 16 residues. V gave up 2 bases and J gave up 4 bases; unmatched junction bases: 4. CDR3 region: CASSLGTGAGTGELFF. The DNA of the CDR3 is TGTGCCAGCAGTTTAGGGACAGGGGCGGGCACCGGGGAGCTGTTTTTT.

The J gene is TRBJ1-2, the V gene TRBV11-2; D is unresolved. The V end was cut by 5 bases, the J end by 4 bases, with 14 bases between. The CDR3 covers 14 residues. Germline V gives CDR1 SGHAT, CDR2 FQNNGV. CDR3 in DNA: TGTGCCAGCAGCCCAGTAGGGTTCTCCTATGGCTACACCTTC. Translating gives CASSPVGFSYGYTF.

This clone was recorded once. The gene calls are TRBV5-1 and TRBJ1-1; no clear D gene. Germline V gene sequence: CDR1 SGHRS, CDR2 YFSETQ. CDR3 length: 14 residues. With 5 bases removed from V and 0 bases from J, the gap between germline ends came to 11 bases. CDR3 coding DNA: TGCGCCAGCAGTCGTGATACTATGAACACTGAAGCTTTCTTT. It specifies CASSRDTMNTEAFF.

J is TRBJ1-3 and V is TRBV10-2, with D maybe TRBD1 (5 bases). V gave up 3 bases and J gave up 0 bases, with 9 bases separating them. Germline V lookup: CDR1 WSHSY, CDR2 SAAADI. This CDR3 region has 15 residues. CDR3 region: CASSEVGGSGNTIYF. The CDR3 DNA reads as TGCGCCAGCAGTGAAGTGGGGGGCTCTGGAAACACCATATATTTT.

Notes on this clone: The sample carries other DNA sequences with the same CDR3. This chain links TRBV6-6 with TRBJ2-5; 9 nucleotides align to TRBD1. Per germline, CDR1 MNHNY and CDR2 SVGAGI (reference sequence). The CDR3 covers 13 residues. V shed 5 bases, J shed 2 bases, and the junction held 0 bases outside the gene matches. The CDR3 sequence is CASSDRGQETQYF. The CDR3 DNA is TGTGCCAGCAGTGACAGGGGGCAAGAGACCCAGTACTTC.

This rearrangement joins TRBV6-1 to TRBJ2-5; a possible D gene is TRBD1 (5 bases). Germline lookup yields CDR1 MNHNS and CDR2 SASEGT. CDR3 length: 17 amino acids. The germline V and J ends were trimmed by 0 bases and 3 bases, with 17 bases remaining between them. CDR3 DNA sequence: TGTGCCAGCAGTGAAGCCCTCGGCCCAAGGGGTAAAGAGACCCAGTACTTC. Translated: CASSEALGPRGKETQYF.

CDR3: CASSGKSRVNEQFF. The DNA for the CDR3 is TGCGCCAGCAGTGGAAAGTCTAGGGTTAATGAGCAGTTCTTC. The V gene is TRBV10-1, the J gene TRBJ2-1; D gene ambiguous. Germline CDR1 WNHNN, CDR2 SYGVQD (reference sequence). The length of the CDR3 is 14 residues. Trimming pared 4 bases from V and 7 bases from J, leaving 14 bases between.

The chain has TRBV6-1 and TRBJ2-7; 8 nucleotides align to TRBD1. The CDR3 has 13 residues. Per the germline V gene, CDR1 is MNHNS and CDR2 is SASEGT. V shed 6 bases and J 5 bases; nucleotides not matched to a gene: 6. CDR3 sequence (DNA): TGTGCCAGCAGGGCGACAGGGGTCCACGAGCAGTACTTC. Its translation is CASRATGVHEQYF.

The chain joins TRBV27 to TRBJ2-1; 14 positions match TRBD2. This CDR3 contains 15 residues. CDR1 is MNHEY and CDR2 is SMNVEV in the germline V gene (reference sequence). Trimming took 3 bases from V and 8 from J; bases not matched to a gene: 3. DNA for the CDR3: TGTGCCAGCAGTTTTTGGGGACTAGCGGGAGATGAGCAGTTCTTC. Translation: CASSFWGLAGDEQFF.

The J gene is TRBJ2-6, the V gene TRBV5-1; tentative D call: TRBD2 (6 bases). Germline CDR1 reads SGHRS; CDR2 reads YFSETQ. CDR3 size: 14 residues. Trimming removed 4 bases from V and 4 bases from J, with 9 bases in between. In DNA, the CDR3 is TGCGCCAGCAGCCCCGGGAGAGGGGCCAACGTCCTGACTTTC. Translating it yields CASSPGRGANVLTF. The full variable domain, its missing parts supplied by reference TRBV5-1 and TRBJ2-6, is KAGVTQTPRYLIKTRGQQVTLSCSPISGHRSVSWYQQTPGQGLQFLFEYFSETQRNKGNFPGRFSGRQFSNSRSEMNVSTLELGDSALYLCASSPGRGANVLTFGAGSRLTVL.

The chain couples TRBV5-1 to TRBJ2-2; D not certain. Germline V CDR1 and CDR2: SGHRS, YFSETQ. Trimming left V 6 bases short and J 4 bases short, with 16 bases between. The CDR3 loop spans 15 amino acids. The CDR3: CASKEEPRPTGELFF. The CDR3 bases are TGCGCCAGCAAGGAAGAGCCCAGGCCCACCGGGGAGCTGTTTTTT.

The chain has TRBV27 and TRBJ2-1; 9 bases map to TRBD2. Germline CDR1 is MNHEY and CDR2 is SMNVEV (reference sequence). Losses at the gene ends were 5 bases for V and 9 bases for J; bases not matched to a gene: 5. The CDR3 consists of 13 residues. CDR3 in DNA: TGTGCCAGCAGTCCGCGGGGGGGCAGTGAGCAGTTCTTC. Its protein product is CASSPRGGSEQFF.

The chain links TRBV6-4 to TRBJ2-1, with 9 nucleotides matching TRBD2. V lost 8 bases to trimming and J lost 10 bases; unmatched junction nucleotides: 9. CDR3 length equals 13 residues. The germline V gene has CDR1 MRHNA and CDR2 SNTAGT. DNA for the CDR3: TGTGCCAGCGGTCGGCGGGAGGGGGGCGAGCAGTTCTTC. Its protein is CASGRREGGEQFF.